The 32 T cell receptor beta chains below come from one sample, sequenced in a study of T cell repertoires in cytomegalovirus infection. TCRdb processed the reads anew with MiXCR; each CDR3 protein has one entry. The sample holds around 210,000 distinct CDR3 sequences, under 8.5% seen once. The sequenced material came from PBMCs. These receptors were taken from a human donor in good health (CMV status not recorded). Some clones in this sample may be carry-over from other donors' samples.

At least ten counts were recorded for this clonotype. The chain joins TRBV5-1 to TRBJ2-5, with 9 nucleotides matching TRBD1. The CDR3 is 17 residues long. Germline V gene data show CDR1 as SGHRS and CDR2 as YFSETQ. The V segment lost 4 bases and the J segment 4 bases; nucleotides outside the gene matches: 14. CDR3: CASSSDRGAGSGETQYF. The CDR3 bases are TGCGCCAGCAGCAGTGACAGGGGGGCTGGGTCTGGAGAGACCCAGTACTTC.

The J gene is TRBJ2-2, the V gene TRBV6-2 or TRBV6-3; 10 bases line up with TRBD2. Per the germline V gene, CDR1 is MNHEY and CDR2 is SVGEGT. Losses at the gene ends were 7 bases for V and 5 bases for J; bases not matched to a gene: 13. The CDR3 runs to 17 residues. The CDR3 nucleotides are TGTGCCAGCAATCCCCTCTCTAGCGGGGGTAAAACCGGGGAGCTGTTTTTT. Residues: CASNPLSSGGKTGELFF.

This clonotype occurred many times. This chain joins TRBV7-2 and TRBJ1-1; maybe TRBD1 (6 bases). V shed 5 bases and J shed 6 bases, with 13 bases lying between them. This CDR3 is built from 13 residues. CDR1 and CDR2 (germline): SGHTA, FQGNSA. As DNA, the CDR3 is TGTGCCAGCAGCGCCCTGGGGGGCGCTGAAGCTTTCTTT. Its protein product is CASSALGGAEAFF.

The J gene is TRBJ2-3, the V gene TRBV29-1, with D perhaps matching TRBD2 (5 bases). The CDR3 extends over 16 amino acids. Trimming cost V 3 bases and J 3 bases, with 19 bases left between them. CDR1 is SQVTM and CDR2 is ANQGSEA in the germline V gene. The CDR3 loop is CSVDNYSWRGTDTQYF. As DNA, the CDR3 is TGCAGCGTTGATAATTATTCCTGGAGAGGGACAGATACGCAGTATTTT.

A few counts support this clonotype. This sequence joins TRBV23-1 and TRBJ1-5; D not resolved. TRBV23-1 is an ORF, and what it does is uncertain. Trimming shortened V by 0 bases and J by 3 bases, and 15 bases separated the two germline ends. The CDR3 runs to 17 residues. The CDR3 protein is CASSQSDYCLLNQPQHF. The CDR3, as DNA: TGCGCCAGCAGTCAATCGGACTACTGTCTACTCAATCAGCCCCAGCATTTT.

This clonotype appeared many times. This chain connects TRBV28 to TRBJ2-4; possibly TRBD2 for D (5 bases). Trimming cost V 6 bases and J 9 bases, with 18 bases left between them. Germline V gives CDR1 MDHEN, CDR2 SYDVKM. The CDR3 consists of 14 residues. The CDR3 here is CASSRLGSSGIQYF. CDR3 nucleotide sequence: TGTGCCAGCAGCCGCCTAGGGTCGAGCGGCATTCAGTACTTC. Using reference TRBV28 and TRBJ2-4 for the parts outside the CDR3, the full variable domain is DVKVTQSSRYLVKRTGEKVFLECVQDMDHENMFWYRQDPGLGLRLIYFSYDVKMKEKGDIPEGYSVSREKKERFSLILESASTNQTSMYLCASSRLGSSGIQYFGAGTRLSVL.

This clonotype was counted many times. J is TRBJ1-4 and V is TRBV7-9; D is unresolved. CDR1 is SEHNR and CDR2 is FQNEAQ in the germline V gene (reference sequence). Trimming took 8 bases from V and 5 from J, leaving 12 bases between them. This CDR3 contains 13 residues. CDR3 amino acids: CASGLTPNEKLFF. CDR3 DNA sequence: TGTGCCAGCGGTTTGACACCAAATGAAAAACTGTTTTTT. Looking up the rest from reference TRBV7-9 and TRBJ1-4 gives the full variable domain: DTGVSQNPRHKITKRGQNVTFRCDPISEHNRLYWYRQTLGQGPEFLTYFQNEAQLEKSRLLSDRFSAERPKGSFSTLEIQRTEQGDSAMYLCASGLTPNEKLFFGSGTQLSVL.

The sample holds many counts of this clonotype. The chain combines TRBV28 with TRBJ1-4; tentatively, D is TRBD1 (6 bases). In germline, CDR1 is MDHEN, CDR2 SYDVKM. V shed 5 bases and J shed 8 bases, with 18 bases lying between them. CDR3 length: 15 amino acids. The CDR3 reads CASSPSGASREKLFF. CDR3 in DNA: TGTGCCAGCAGTCCATCGGGGGCCTCTCGAGAAAAACTGTTTTTT.

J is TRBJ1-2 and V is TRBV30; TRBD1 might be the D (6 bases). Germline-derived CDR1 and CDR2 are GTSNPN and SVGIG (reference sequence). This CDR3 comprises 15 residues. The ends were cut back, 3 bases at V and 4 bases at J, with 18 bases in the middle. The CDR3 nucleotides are TGTGCCTGGAGCGTGCCGGACAGAGGATTCTATGGCTACACCTTC. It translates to CAWSVPDRGFYGYTF.

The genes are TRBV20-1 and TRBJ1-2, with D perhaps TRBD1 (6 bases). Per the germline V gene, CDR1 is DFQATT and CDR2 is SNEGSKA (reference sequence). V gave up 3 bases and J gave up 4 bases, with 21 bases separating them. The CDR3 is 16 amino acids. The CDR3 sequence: CSASGDIKRGVYGYTF. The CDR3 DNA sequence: TGCAGTGCTAGTGGGGACATCAAGAGGGGTGTCTATGGCTACACCTTC.

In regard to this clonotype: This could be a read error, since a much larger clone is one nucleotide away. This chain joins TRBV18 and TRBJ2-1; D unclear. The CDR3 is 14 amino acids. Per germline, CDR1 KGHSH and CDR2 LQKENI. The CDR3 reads CASSLPPSYTEQFF. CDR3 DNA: TGTGCCAGCTCACTACCGCCCTCTTACACTGAGCAGTTCTTC.

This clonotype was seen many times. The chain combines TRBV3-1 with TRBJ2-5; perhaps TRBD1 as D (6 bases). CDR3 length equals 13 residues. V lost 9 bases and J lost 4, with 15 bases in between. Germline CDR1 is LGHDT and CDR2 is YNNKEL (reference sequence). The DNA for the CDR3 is TGTGCCAGTATGACAGGAACTACAGAGACCCAGTACTTC. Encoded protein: CASMTGTTETQYF.

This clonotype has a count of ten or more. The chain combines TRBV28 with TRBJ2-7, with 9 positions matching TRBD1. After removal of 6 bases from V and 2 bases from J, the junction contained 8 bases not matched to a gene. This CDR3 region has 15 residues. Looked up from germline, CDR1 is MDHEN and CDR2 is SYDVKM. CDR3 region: CASRPGTGRAYEQYF. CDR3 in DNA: TGTGCCAGCAGACCGGGGACAGGGCGAGCCTACGAGCAGTACTTC.

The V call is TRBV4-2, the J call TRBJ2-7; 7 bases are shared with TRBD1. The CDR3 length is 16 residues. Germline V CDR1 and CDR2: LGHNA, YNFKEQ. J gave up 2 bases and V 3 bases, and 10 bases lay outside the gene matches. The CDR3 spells CASSHYPRGWAYEQYF. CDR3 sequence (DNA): TGTGCCAGCAGCCACTACCCCAGGGGGTGGGCCTACGAGCAGTACTTC.

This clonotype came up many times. The CDR3 nucleotides read TGTGCCAGCAACAGAAAGGAAGATGAGCAGTTCTTC. This translates into CASNRKEDEQFF. The V and J genes are TRBV6-1 and TRBJ2-1; D gene unclear. CDR1 and CDR2 (germline): MNHNS, SASEGT. Trimming shortened V by 7 bases and J by 8 bases, and 12 bases separated the two germline ends. This CDR3 has 12 residues.

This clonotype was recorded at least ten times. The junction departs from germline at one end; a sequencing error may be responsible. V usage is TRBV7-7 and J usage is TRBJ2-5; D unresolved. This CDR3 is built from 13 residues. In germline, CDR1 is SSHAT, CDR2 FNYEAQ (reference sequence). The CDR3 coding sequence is TGTGCTAGCAGCCCTAGAGAGAGGGAGACCCAGTACTTC. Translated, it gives CASSPRERETQYF.

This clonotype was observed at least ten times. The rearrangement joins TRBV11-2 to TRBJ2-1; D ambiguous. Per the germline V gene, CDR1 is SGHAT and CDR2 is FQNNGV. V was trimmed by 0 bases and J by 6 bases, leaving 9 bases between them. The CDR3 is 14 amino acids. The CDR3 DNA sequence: TGTGCCAGCAGCTTAGAAGGGTCTGGCAATGAGCAGTTCTTC. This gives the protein CASSLEGSGNEQFF.

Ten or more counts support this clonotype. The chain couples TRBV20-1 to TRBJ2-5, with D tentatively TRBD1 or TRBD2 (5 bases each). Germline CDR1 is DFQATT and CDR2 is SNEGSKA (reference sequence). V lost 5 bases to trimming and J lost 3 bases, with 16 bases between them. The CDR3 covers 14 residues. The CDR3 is CSAWPGRTKETQYF. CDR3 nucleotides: TGCAGTGCTTGGCCGGGGCGGACGAAAGAGACCCAGTACTTC.

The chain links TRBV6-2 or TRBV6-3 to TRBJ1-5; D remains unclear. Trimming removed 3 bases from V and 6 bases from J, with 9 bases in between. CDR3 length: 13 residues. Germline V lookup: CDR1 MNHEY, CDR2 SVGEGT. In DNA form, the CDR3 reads TGTGCCAGCAGTTATAAGGGTACTCAGCCCCAGCATTTT. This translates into CASSYKGTQPQHF.

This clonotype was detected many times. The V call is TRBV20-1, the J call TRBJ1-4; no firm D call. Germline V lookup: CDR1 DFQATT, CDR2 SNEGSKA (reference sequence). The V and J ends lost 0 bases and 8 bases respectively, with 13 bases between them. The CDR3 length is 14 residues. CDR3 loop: CSARETLSGEKLFF. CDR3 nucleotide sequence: TGCAGTGCTAGAGAAACTCTTTCGGGGGAAAAACTGTTTTTT.

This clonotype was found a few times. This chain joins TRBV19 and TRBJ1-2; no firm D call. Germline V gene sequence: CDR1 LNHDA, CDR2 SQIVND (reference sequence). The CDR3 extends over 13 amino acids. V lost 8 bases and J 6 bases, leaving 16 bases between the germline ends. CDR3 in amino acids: CASLARNIDGYTF. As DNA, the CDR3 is TGTGCCAGTCTCGCCAGGAATATCGATGGCTACACCTTC. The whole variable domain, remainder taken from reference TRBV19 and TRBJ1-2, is DGGITQSPKYLFRKEGQNVTLSCEQNLNHDAMYWYRQDPGQGLRLIYYSQIVNDFQKGDIAEGYSVSREKKESFPLTVTSAQKNPTAFYLCASLARNIDGYTFGSGTRLTVV.

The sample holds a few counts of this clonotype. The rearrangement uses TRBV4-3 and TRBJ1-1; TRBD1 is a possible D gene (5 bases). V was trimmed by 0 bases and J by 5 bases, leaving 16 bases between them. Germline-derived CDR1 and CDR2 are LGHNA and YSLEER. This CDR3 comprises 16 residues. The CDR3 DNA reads TGCGCCAGCAGCCAAGATAGTGGTCAGGGAGGGACTGAAGCTTTCTTT. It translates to CASSQDSGQGGTEAFF.

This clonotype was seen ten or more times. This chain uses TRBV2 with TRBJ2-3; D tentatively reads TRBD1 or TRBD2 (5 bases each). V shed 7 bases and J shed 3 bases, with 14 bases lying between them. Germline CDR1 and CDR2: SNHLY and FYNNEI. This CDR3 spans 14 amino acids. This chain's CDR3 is CASTGTQATDTQYF. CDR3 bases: TGTGCCAGCACCGGGACCCAAGCAACAGATACGCAGTATTTT.

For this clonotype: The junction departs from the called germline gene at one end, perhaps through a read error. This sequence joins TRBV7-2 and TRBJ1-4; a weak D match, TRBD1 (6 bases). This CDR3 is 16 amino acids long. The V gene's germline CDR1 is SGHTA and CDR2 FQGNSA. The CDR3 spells CASSQGGRPGREKLFF. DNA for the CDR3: TGCGCCAGCAGCCAAGGGGGTCGACCAGGTCGGGAAAAACTGTTTTTT. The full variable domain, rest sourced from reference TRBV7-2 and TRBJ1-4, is GAGVSQSPSNKVTEKGKDVELRCDPISGHTALYWYRQSLGQGLEFLIYFQGNSAPDKSGLPSDRFSAERTGGSVSTLTIQRTQQEDSAVYLCASSQGGRPGREKLFFGSGTQLSVL.

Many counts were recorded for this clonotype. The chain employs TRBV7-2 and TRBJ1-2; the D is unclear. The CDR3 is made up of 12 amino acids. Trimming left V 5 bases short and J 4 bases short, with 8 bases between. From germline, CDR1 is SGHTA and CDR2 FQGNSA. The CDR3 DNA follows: TGTGCCAGCAGCCGCTACCTCTATGGCTACACCTTC. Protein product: CASSRYLYGYTF.

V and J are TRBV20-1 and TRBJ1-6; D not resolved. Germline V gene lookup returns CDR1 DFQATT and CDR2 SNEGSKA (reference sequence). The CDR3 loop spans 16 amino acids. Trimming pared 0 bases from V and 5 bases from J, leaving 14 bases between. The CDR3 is CSARDEGRPNNSPLHF. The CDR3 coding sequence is TGCAGTGCTAGAGATGAAGGAAGACCAAATAATTCACCCCTCCACTTT.

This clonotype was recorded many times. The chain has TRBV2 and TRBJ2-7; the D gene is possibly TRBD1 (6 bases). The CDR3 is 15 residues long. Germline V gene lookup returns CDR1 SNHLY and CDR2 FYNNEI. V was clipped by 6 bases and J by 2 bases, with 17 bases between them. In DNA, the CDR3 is TGTGCCAGCAGGCTAACAGGGCTCTTAACCTACGAGCAGTACTTC. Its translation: CASRLTGLLTYEQYF. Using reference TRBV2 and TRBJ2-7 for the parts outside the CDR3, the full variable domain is EPEVTQTPSHQVTQMGQEVILRCVPISNHLYFYWYRQILGQKVEFLVSFYNNEISEKSEIFDDQFSVERPDGSNFTLKIRSTKLEDSAMYFCASRLTGLLTYEQYFGPGTRLTVT.

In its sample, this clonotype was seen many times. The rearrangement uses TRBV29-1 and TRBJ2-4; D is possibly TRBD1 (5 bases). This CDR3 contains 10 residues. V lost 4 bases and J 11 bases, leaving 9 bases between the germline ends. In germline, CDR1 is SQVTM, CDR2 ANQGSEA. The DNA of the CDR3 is TGCAGCGTTGGGGGCCCTGTTCAGTACTTC. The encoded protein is CSVGGPVQYF.

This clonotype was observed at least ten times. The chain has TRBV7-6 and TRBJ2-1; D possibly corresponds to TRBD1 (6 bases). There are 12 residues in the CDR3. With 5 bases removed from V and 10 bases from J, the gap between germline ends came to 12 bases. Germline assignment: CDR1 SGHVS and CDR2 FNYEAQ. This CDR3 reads CASSANRVEQFF. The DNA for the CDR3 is TGTGCCAGCAGCGCAAACAGGGTCGAGCAGTTCTTC.

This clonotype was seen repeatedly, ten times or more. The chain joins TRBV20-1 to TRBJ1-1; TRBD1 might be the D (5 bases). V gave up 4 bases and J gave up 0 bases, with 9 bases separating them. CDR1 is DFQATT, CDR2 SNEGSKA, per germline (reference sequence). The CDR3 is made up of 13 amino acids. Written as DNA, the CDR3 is TGCAGTGCTATGGGACGGATGAACACTGAAGCTTTCTTT. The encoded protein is CSAMGRMNTEAFF.

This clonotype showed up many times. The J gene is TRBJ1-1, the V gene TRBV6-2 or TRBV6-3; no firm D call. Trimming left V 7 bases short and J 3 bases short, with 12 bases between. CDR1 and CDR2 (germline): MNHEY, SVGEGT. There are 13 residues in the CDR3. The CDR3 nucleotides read TGTGCCAGCACCTTCGAAGGGTACACTGAAGCTTTCTTT. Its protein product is CASTFEGYTEAFF.

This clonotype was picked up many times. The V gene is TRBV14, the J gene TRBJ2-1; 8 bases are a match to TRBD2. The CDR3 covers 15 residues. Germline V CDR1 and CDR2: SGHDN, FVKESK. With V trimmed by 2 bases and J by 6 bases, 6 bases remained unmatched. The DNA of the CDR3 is TGTGCCAGCAGCCAAATCGGGACTAGTCGCAATGAGCAGTTCTTC. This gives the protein CASSQIGTSRNEQFF.